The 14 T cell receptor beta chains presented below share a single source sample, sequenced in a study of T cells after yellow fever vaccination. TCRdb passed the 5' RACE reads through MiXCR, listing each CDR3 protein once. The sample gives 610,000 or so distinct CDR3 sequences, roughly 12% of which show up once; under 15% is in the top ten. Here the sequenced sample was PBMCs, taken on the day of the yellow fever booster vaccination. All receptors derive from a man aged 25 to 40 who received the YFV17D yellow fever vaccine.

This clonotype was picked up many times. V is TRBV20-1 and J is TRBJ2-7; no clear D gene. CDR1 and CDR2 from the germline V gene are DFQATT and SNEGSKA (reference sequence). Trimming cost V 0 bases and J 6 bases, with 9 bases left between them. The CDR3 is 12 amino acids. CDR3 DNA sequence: TGCAGTGCTAGAGAGACAAAGAGCGAGCAGTACTTC. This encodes CSARETKSEQYF.

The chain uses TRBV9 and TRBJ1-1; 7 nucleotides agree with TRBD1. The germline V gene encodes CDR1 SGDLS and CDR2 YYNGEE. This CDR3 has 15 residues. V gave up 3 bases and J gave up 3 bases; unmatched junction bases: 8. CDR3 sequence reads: CASSAVRQGYTEAFF. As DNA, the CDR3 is TGTGCCAGCAGCGCTGTACGACAGGGTTACACTGAAGCTTTCTTT.

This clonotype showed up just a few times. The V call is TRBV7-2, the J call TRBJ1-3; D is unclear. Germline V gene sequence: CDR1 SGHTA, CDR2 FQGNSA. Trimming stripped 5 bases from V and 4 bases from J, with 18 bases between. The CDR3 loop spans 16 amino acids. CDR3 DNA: TGTGCCAGCAGCCCCCCCGGAAGGCTAACGGGAAACACCATATATTTT. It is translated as CASSPPGRLTGNTIYF. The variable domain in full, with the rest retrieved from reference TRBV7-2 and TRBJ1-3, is GAGVSQSPSNKVTEKGKDVELRCDPISGHTALYWYRQSLGQGLEFLIYFQGNSAPDKSGLPSDRFSAERTGGSVSTLTIQRTQQEDSAVYLCASSPPGRLTGNTIYFGEGSWLTVV.

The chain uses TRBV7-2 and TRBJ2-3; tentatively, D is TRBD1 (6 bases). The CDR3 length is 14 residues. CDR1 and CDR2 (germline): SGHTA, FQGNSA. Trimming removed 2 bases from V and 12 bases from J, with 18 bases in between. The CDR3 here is CASSLIGFGQSQYF. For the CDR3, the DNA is TGTGCCAGCAGCTTAATTGGGTTCGGACAGAGTCAGTATTTT.

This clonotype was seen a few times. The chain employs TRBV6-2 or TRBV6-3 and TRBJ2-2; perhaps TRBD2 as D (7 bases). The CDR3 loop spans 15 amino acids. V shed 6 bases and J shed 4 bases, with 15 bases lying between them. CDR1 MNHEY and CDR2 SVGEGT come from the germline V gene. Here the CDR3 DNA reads TGTGCCAGCAGCTGGGGGGGGCTTGGCACCGGGGAGCTGTTTTTT. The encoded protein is CASSWGGLGTGELFF.

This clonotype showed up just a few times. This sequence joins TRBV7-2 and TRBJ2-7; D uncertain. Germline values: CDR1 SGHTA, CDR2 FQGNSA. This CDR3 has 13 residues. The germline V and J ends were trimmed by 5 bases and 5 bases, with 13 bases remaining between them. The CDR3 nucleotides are TGTGCCAGCAGCCCTATTATGCCGAACGAGCAGTACTTC. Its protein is CASSPIMPNEQYF.

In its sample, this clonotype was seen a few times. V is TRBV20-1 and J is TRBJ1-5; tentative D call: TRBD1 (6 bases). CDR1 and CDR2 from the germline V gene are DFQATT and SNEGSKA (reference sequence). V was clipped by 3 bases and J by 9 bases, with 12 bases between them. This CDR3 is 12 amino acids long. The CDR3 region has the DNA TGCAGTGCTAGTACAGGGTCAGGGCCCCAGCATTTT. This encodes CSASTGSGPQHF.

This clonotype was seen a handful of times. CDR3: CASTPTQGAQYF. The CDR3 DNA reads TGTGCCAGCACCCCGACCCAGGGGGCCCAGTACTTC. The V call is TRBV6-5, the J call TRBJ2-5; 7 bases fit TRBD1. The CDR3 length is 12 residues. The V segment lost 7 bases and the J segment 9 bases; nucleotides outside the gene matches: 8. CDR1 MNHEY and CDR2 SVGAGI come from the germline V gene.

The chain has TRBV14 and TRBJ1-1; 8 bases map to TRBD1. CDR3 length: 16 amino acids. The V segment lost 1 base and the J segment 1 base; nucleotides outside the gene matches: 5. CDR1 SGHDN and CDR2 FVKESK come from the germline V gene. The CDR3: CASSQVGQGWNTEAFF. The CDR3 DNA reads TGTGCCAGCAGCCAAGTTGGACAGGGATGGAACACTGAAGCTTTCTTT.

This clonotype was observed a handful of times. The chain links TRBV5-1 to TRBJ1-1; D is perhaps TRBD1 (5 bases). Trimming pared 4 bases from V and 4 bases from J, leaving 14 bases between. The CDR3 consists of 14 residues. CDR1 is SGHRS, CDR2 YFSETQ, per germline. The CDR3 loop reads CASSTGRGGTEAFF. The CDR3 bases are TGCGCCAGCAGCACGGGACGGGGGGGCACTGAAGCTTTCTTT.

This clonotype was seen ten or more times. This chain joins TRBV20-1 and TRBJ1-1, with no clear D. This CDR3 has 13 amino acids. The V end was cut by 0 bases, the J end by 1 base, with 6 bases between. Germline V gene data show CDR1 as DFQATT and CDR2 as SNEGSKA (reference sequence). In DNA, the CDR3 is TGCAGTGCTAGAGATCCGAAGAACACTGAAGCTTTCTTT. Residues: CSARDPKNTEAFF.

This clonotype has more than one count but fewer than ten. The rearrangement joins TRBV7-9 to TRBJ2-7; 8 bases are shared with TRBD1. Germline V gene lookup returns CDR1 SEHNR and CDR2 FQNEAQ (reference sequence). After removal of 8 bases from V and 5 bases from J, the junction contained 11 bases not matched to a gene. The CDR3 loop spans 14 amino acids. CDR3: CASSPDQGAHEQYF. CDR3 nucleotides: TGTGCCAGCTCGCCGGATCAGGGGGCCCACGAGCAGTACTTC.

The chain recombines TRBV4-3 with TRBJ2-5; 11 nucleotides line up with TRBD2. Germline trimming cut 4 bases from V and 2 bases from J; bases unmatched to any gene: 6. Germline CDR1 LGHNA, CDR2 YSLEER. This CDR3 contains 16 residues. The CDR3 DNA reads TGCGCCAGCAGCCCGGGACTAGCGGTTTCTCAAGAGACCCAGTACTTC. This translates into CASSPGLAVSQETQYF.

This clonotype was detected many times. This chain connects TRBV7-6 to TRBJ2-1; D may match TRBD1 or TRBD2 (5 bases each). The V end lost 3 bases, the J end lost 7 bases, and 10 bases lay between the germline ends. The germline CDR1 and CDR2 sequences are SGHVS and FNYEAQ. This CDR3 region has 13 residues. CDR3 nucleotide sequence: TGTGCCAGCAGCTTTACGGGACCGAATGAGCAGTTCTTC. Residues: CASSFTGPNEQFF.